This T cell receptor beta chain was observed in a study of blood T cell repertoires in COVID-19. About the research overall: Samples came from the United States, Italy and Spain, spanning acute and convalescent COVID-19.

Data came from immunoSEQ multiplex PCR; TCRdb stores just in-frame clones and leaves some out. The sample has 84,000 or so clones, over 80% seen once. The V gene end was trimmed by 4 bases and the J gene end by 1 base; junction bases not matched to a gene: 3. Germline V gene lookup returns CDR1 SNHLY and CDR2 FYNNEI. CDR3 length equals 14 residues. The chain couples TRBV2 to TRBJ1-1; 7 nucleotides match TRBD1. Sequenced sample: peripheral blood. This TCR was sampled from a woman in her sixties or seventies with active or convalescent COVID-19. CDR3 in amino acids: CASSGQGPNTEAFF. The CDR3 DNA follows: TGTGCCAGCAGTGGACAGGGCCCGAACACTGAAGCTTTCTTT. The whole variable domain, remainder taken from reference TRBV2 and TRBJ1-1, is EPEVTQTPSHQVTQMGQEVILRCVPISNHLYFYWYRQILGQKVEFLVSFYNNEISEKSEIFDDQFSVERPDGSNFTLKIRSTKLEDSAMYFCASSGQGPNTEAFFGQGTRLTVV.